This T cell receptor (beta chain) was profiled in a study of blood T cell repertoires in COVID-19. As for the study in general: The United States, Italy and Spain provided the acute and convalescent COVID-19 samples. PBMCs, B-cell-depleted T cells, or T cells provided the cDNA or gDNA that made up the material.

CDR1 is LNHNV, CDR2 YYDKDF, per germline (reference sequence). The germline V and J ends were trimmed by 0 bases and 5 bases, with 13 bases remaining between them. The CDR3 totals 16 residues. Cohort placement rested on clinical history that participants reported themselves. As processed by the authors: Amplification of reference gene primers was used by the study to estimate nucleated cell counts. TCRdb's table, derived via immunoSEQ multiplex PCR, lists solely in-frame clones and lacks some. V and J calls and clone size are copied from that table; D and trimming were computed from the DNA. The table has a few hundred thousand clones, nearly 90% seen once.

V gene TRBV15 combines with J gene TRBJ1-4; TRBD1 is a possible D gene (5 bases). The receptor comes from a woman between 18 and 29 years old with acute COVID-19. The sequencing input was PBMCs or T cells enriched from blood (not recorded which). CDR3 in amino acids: CATSRDGGAGNEKLFF. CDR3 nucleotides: TGTGCCACCAGCAGAGACGGTGGGGCAGGGAATGAAAAACTGTTTTTT.